Below, 32 T cell receptor beta chains from the same sample are listed, as sequenced in a study of T-cell reconstitution after alpha-beta-depleted transplantation in children. Unique molecular identifiers were incorporated into the prepared TCRbeta library. A single record per CDR3 protein comes from TCRdb applying MiXCR to the PCR reads. The table lists a few hundred thousand distinct CDR3 sequences, over 20% of them singletons, with approximately 39% in the top ten. The specimen comprised PBMCs, sampled before TCRalphabeta/CD19-depleted stem cell transplant. The source of these receptors is a boy younger than two with Wiskott-Aldrich syndrome, due to receive a stem cell transplant.

The gene calls are TRBV4-2 and TRBJ1-2; D remains ambiguous. The CDR3 sequence is 13 residues long. Looked up from germline, CDR1 is LGHNA and CDR2 is YNFKEQ. The V end was cut by 1 base, the J end by 8 bases, with 11 bases between. CDR3 residues: CASSQGGERGYTF. CDR3 bases: TGTGCCAGCAGCCAAGGCGGGGAGAGGGGCTACACCTTC.

As DNA, the CDR3 is TGTGCCACCAGTGACGGGGCTCGAGGGGGGGAGGAGACCCAGTACTTC. As protein: CATSDGARGGEETQYF. The chain uses TRBV24-1 and TRBJ2-5, with D maybe TRBD2 (7 bases). Per germline, CDR1 KGHDR and CDR2 SFDVKD. The CDR3 has 16 amino acids. Trimming stripped 4 bases from V and 5 bases from J, with 19 bases between.

The chain is built from TRBV4-2 and TRBJ2-7; D is possibly TRBD2 (6 bases). Germline V gene lookup returns CDR1 LGHNA and CDR2 YNFKEQ. V was cut by 0 bases and J by 4 bases, with 19 bases left in between. This CDR3 has 17 amino acids. CDR3 sequence reads: CASSQDLLGLLQYEQYF. The CDR3 region has the DNA TGTGCCAGCAGCCAAGATCTATTAGGACTACTTCAGTACGAGCAGTACTTC.

There are a few counts of this clonotype. The chain couples TRBV4-1 to TRBJ2-2; D not resolved. V lost 1 base and J lost 3, with 6 bases in between. The germline V gene encodes CDR1 MGHRA and CDR2 YSYEKL. CDR3 length: 14 amino acids. CDR3 nucleotides: TGCGCCAGCAGCCAAGTACGGGACACCGGGGAGCTGTTTTTT. This gives the protein CASSQVRDTGELFF.

The gene calls are TRBV12-3 or TRBV12-4 and TRBJ2-2, with TRBD2 identical over 7 bases. The CDR3 has 15 residues. Unmatched junction bases numbered 5, after V lost 3 bases and J lost 4 bases. The CDR3 nucleotides read TGTGCCAGCAGTTTTGCGGGAGCAAGCACCGGGGAGCTGTTTTTT. This encodes CASSFAGASTGELFF.

This clonotype has a handful of counts. The chain has TRBV10-3 and TRBJ2-4; unclear D gene. The V and J ends lost 0 bases and 4 bases respectively, with 4 bases between them. From germline, CDR1 is ENHRY and CDR2 SYGVKD. The CDR3 is 13 residues long. The CDR3 loop is CAISESGKNIQYF. The CDR3 DNA sequence: TGTGCCATCAGTGAGTCAGGAAAAAACATTCAGTACTTC.

In this sample, this clonotype turned up once. The chain recombines TRBV30 with TRBJ2-5, with D perhaps TRBD2 (5 bases). This CDR3 comprises 13 residues. Between the trimmed V and J ends, which lost 2 bases and 7 bases, there was a span of 14 bases. Germline V CDR1 and CDR2: GTSNPN, SVGIG (reference sequence). The CDR3 region has the DNA TGTGCCTGGAGTCCGGCTAGCCGGGGGACCCAGTACTTC. Protein sequence: CAWSPASRGTQYF.

V is TRBV11-2 and J is TRBJ1-6; 10 bases line up with TRBD1. The germline CDR1 and CDR2 sequences are SGHAT and FQNNGV. This CDR3 region has 16 residues. With 3 bases clipped from V and 8 bases from J, the junction kept 7 bases outside the gene matches. CDR3 loop: CASSFGGQGNDSPLHF. In DNA, the CDR3 is TGTGCCAGCAGCTTCGGGGGACAGGGGAACGATTCACCCCTCCACTTT.

This clonotype was recorded a few times. The V and J genes are TRBV6-5 and TRBJ1-3; the D is unclear. Germline V gene data show CDR1 as MNHEY and CDR2 as SVGAGI. Trimming stripped 0 bases from V and 2 bases from J, with 11 bases between. The CDR3 contains 16 residues. DNA for the CDR3: TGTGCCAGCAGTTACTCGAAACAGATTCCTGGAAACACCATATATTTT. As protein: CASSYSKQIPGNTIYF.

This clonotype was picked up a small number of times. The chain couples TRBV2 to TRBJ1-2, with D possibly being TRBD1 (6 bases). The CDR3 spans 12 residues. V was trimmed by 6 bases and J by 5 bases, leaving 10 bases between them. Germline lookup yields CDR1 SNHLY and CDR2 FYNNEI. The CDR3 reads CASRSGAYGYTF. The CDR3 bases are TGTGCCAGCAGGTCAGGGGCTTATGGCTACACCTTC.

In its sample, this clonotype was seen once. J is TRBJ2-2 and V is TRBV30, with D hard to call. The CDR3 spans 13 residues. The V end was cut by 5 bases, the J end by 6 bases, with 13 bases between. From germline, CDR1 is GTSNPN and CDR2 SVGIG (reference sequence). The CDR3 spells CAWGPQSAGELFF. CDR3 nucleotide sequence: TGTGCCTGGGGTCCACAGAGTGCCGGGGAGCTGTTTTTT.

This clonotype was recorded a few times. This chain connects TRBV28 to TRBJ1-1; no definite D call. Trimming removed 6 bases from V and 12 bases from J, with 14 bases in between. CDR1 and CDR2 (germline): MDHEN, SYDVKM. The CDR3 runs 11 residues. The CDR3 DNA reads TGTGCCAGCAGCCAAGGACGGTTAACTTTCTTT. This gives the protein CASSQGRLTFF.

The chain is built from TRBV20-1 and TRBJ2-2; TRBD2 matches 11 bases. The CDR3 consists of 18 residues. V trimming: 3 bases; J trimming: 0 bases; junction bases outside the gene matches: 9. Looked up from germline, CDR1 is DFQATT and CDR2 is SNEGSKA (reference sequence). The chain's CDR3 is CSASRLAGGPSNTGELFF. The CDR3 nucleotides are TGCAGTGCTAGCAGGCTAGCGGGAGGCCCGTCGAACACCGGGGAGCTGTTTTTT.

This chain uses TRBV5-1 with TRBJ2-5; no clear D. The V end was cut by 2 bases, the J end by 3 bases, with 8 bases between. The germline gives CDR1 SGHRS, CDR2 YFSETQ. There are 13 residues in the CDR3. CDR3 amino acids: CASSFDFEETQYF. CDR3 sequence (DNA): TGCGCCAGCAGCTTTGACTTCGAAGAGACCCAGTACTTC.

The chain employs TRBV7-3 and TRBJ2-1, with 8 bases aligning to TRBD2. V was clipped by 5 bases and J by 13 bases; unmatched bases: 13. Germline V gene lookup returns CDR1 SGHTA and CDR2 FQGTGA. This CDR3 region has 14 residues. CDR3 loop: CASSGGAGGGRQFF. The CDR3 nucleotides are TGTGCCAGCAGCGGTGGGGCGGGAGGCGGTCGACAGTTCTTC.

The chain uses TRBV7-2 and TRBJ2-7, with 7 nucleotides matching TRBD2. After removal of 0 bases from V and 6 bases from J, the junction contained 5 bases not matched to a gene. The CDR3 runs 14 residues. Germline CDR1 is SGHTA and CDR2 is FQGNSA. The CDR3 region is CASSLAVTGGEQYF. The CDR3 nucleotides read TGTGCCAGCAGCTTAGCAGTCACGGGGGGCGAGCAGTACTTC. Variable domain in full (rest from reference TRBV7-2 and TRBJ2-7): GAGVSQSPSNKVTEKGKDVELRCDPISGHTALYWYRQSLGQGLEFLIYFQGNSAPDKSGLPSDRFSAERTGGSVSTLTIQRTQQEDSAVYLCASSLAVTGGEQYFGPGTRLTVT.

This clonotype occurred a few times. The V and J genes are TRBV12-3 or TRBV12-4 and TRBJ1-1; 7 bases map to TRBD1. The CDR3 totals 13 residues. The V and J ends lost 0 bases and 7 bases, in that order; junction bases with no gene match: 2. The CDR3, as DNA: TGTGCCAGCAGTTTAGCAGGGGGCGTTGAAGCTTTCTTT. It encodes CASSLAGGVEAFF.

The chain carries TRBV15 and TRBJ2-5; maybe TRBD1 (6 bases). The CDR3 sequence is 14 residues long. The ends were cut back, 3 bases at V and 4 bases at J, with 12 bases in the middle. Per the germline V gene, CDR1 is LNHNV and CDR2 is YYDKDF (reference sequence). CDR3 region: CATSRDRPPETQYF. In nucleotides, the CDR3 is TGTGCCACCAGCAGGGACAGACCCCCAGAGACCCAGTACTTC. Supplemented by reference TRBV15 and TRBJ2-5, the full variable domain reads DAMVIQNPRYQVTQFGKPVTLSCSQTLNHNVMYWYQQKSSQAPKLLFHYYDKDFNNEADTPDNFQSRRPNTSFCFLDIRSPGLGDTAMYLCATSRDRPPETQYFGPGTRLLVL.

This clonotype occurred a few times. The chain couples TRBV28 to TRBJ1-2, with D tentatively TRBD1 (5 bases). The ends were cut back, 2 bases at V and 4 bases at J, with 11 bases in the middle. The CDR3 contains 14 residues. From germline, CDR1 is MDHEN and CDR2 SYDVKM. CDR3 sequence: CASSLGTYFYGYTF. CDR3 in DNA: TGTGCCAGCAGTTTAGGGACGTATTTCTATGGCTACACCTTC.

The chain carries TRBV20-1 and TRBJ2-6; D gene uncertain. With 5 bases removed from V and 2 bases from J, the gap between germline ends came to 13 bases. The CDR3 consists of 15 residues. Germline assignment: CDR1 DFQATT and CDR2 SNEGSKA (reference sequence). CDR3 DNA sequence: TGCAGTGCTTCCGACTTCTCGGCTGGGGCCAACGTCCTGACTTTC. This gives the protein CSASDFSAGANVLTF.

The V gene is TRBV14, the J gene TRBJ2-5; a weak D match, TRBD2 (6 bases). The CDR3 runs to 17 residues. The V gene's germline CDR1 is SGHDN and CDR2 FVKESK. Deletions cut 4 bases from V and 1 base from J, with 19 bases between. The CDR3 DNA reads as TGTGCCAGCAGCCCCCTTATTGGAGGGGTAAGCCAAGAGACCCAGTACTTC. As protein: CASSPLIGGVSQETQYF.

This clonotype has more than one count but fewer than ten. The chain joins TRBV5-1 to TRBJ2-2; D tentatively reads TRBD1 or TRBD2 (5 bases each). V shed 4 bases and J shed 3 bases, with 13 bases lying between them. The CDR3 consists of 15 residues. The germline gives CDR1 SGHRS, CDR2 YFSETQ. CDR3 bases: TGCGCCAGCAGCCCCCGGGGCTTCCACACCGGGGAGCTGTTTTTT. Translated, it gives CASSPRGFHTGELFF.

This chain joins TRBV20-1 and TRBJ2-7; unclear D gene. V was pared by 1 base and J by 2 bases, with 6 bases between. Germline CDR1 reads DFQATT; CDR2 reads SNEGSKA (reference sequence). The CDR3 is made up of 12 amino acids. CDR3 bases: TGCAGTGCTAGAGTTACCCCCTACGAGCAGTACTTC. It specifies CSARVTPYEQYF.

The V call is TRBV7-9, the J call TRBJ2-1, with D possibly matching TRBD1 (6 bases). Germline V gene data show CDR1 as SEHNR and CDR2 as FQNEAQ (reference sequence). The V and J ends lost 4 bases and 4 bases respectively, with 14 bases between them. CDR3 length: 15 amino acids. The CDR3 sequence: CASSSDPGQYNEQFF. The CDR3 DNA reads TGTGCCAGCAGCTCAGATCCAGGACAGTACAATGAGCAGTTCTTC.

The rearrangement links TRBV5-1 to TRBJ2-7; TRBD2 matches 11 bases. The CDR3 loop spans 15 amino acids. CDR1 is SGHRS and CDR2 is YFSETQ in the germline V gene. Losses at the gene ends were 5 bases for V and 5 bases for J; bases not matched to a gene: 9. The CDR3: CASSRTSGSLHEQYF. The CDR3, as DNA: TGCGCCAGCAGTCGAACTAGCGGGAGTCTACACGAGCAGTACTTC.

V usage is TRBV5-1 and J usage is TRBJ1-1, with D maybe TRBD1 (5 bases). The CDR3 extends over 15 amino acids. V dropped 1 base and J dropped 6 bases, with 16 bases sitting between them. CDR1 SGHRS and CDR2 YFSETQ come from the germline V gene. CDR3 nucleotide sequence: TGCGCCAGCAGCTTGTTTCAGGGCACGAAACCTGAAGCTTTCTTT. Translating gives CASSLFQGTKPEAFF.

This clonotype was found a few times. The chain carries TRBV20-1 and TRBJ2-7; 14 nucleotides align to TRBD2. With V trimmed by 6 bases and J by 7 bases, 11 bases remained unmatched. CDR1 is DFQATT and CDR2 is SNEGSKA in the germline V gene (reference sequence). The CDR3 sequence is 15 residues long. CDR3 sequence (DNA): TGCAGTGCCAGGACTAGCGGGAGGACGACGGGGGAGCAGTACTTC. Protein sequence: CSARTSGRTTGEQYF.

This clonotype turned up a few times. The chain carries TRBV12-3 or TRBV12-4 and TRBJ2-1, with 7 bases fitting TRBD2. CDR3 size: 16 residues. Trimming at V came to 7 bases and at J to 9 bases, leaving 18 bases not matched to a gene. CDR3 coding DNA: TGTGCCAGCAATCCAGGGAGGGGATCTTCTACGGGTGAGCAGTTCTTC. Amino acids: CASNPGRGSSTGEQFF.

There are a few counts of this clonotype. CDR3 protein: CASSPRDPEGYEQYF. The CDR3 nucleotides are TGTGCCAGTAGTCCCCGGGATCCGGAAGGCTACGAGCAGTACTTC. The chain carries TRBV19 and TRBJ2-7; TRBD2 is a possible D gene (5 bases). CDR1 and CDR2 (germline): LNHDA, SQIVND (reference sequence). CDR3 length equals 15 residues. The V end was cut by 5 bases, the J end by 3 bases, with 17 bases between. The full variable domain, with the rest looked up from reference TRBV19 and TRBJ2-7, is DGGITQSPKYLFRKEGQNVTLSCEQNLNHDAMYWYRQDPGQGLRLIYYSQIVNDFQKGDIAEGYSVSREKKESFPLTVTSAQKNPTAFYLCASSPRDPEGYEQYFGPGTRLTVT.

This clonotype was detected ten times or more. In DNA, the CDR3 is TGTGCCATCAGTGAGTATGGACCAGATACGCAGTATTTT. Protein sequence: CAISEYGPDTQYF. The chain recombines TRBV10-3 with TRBJ2-3; no clear D gene. V was shortened by 1 base and J by 4 bases, with 6 bases between the two germline ends. Germline CDR1 reads ENHRY; CDR2 reads SYGVKD. This CDR3 comprises 13 residues.

This rearrangement joins TRBV28 to TRBJ1-5; D gene unclear. Looked up from germline, CDR1 is MDHEN and CDR2 is SYDVKM. The CDR3 consists of 15 residues. V was cut by 3 bases and J by 0 bases, with 9 bases left in between. CDR3 nucleotide sequence: TGTGCCAGCAGTTTGGGCAGGTATAGCAATCAGCCCCAGCATTTT. Translating gives CASSLGRYSNQPQHF. The whole variable domain, filled in from reference TRBV28 and TRBJ1-5, reads DVKVTQSSRYLVKRTGEKVFLECVQDMDHENMFWYRQDPGLGLRLIYFSYDVKMKEKGDIPEGYSVSREKKERFSLILESASTNQTSMYLCASSLGRYSNQPQHFGDGTRLSIL.

This sequence joins TRBV12-3 or TRBV12-4 and TRBJ2-5, with 8 bases fitting TRBD2. V was clipped by 3 bases and J by 5 bases; unmatched bases: 2. The CDR3 runs 13 residues. This CDR3 reads CASSFQREETQYF. DNA of the CDR3: TGTGCCAGCAGTTTCCAGCGGGAGGAGACCCAGTACTTC.